This T cell receptor (beta chain) was captured in a study of T-cell reconstitution after alpha-beta-depleted transplantation in children (TCRdb year 2016). The study in broad terms: Using TCR repertoire profiling, the study followed T-cell immune reconstitution in a quantitative way in children after TCRalphabeta/CD19-depleted allogeneic hematopoietic cell transplantation.

With respect to this clonotype: No cognate antigen has been identified for it. No qualities accompany the bases; no much larger clone lies one base away.

Study-level results and caveats: About two months after transplant, the apparently early recovery of alphabetaT-cell counts reportedly depended on just several hundred clones that had expanded rapidly and came from non-depleted graft cells. Hyperexpanded clone frequencies declined over subsequent months; after one year, T-cell counts and TCRbeta diversity were mostly attributed to newly produced T cells. The high TCRbeta diversity at day 60 in some patients was ascribed to recipient T cells and intrathymic progenitors that had survived conditioning.

The library relied on PCR. Sequenced using an Illumina HiSeq 2500. TCR libraries were prepared with molecular barcoding, using unique molecular identifiers to normalize TCRbeta repertoire quantification. The raw public reads went through TCRdb reprocessing: fastp at Q25, MiXCR clone calling, in-frame beta chains kept. Each record represents a unique CDR3 protein, reported with the most common genes and DNA among its rows. This sample gives 500,000 to 650,000 distinct CDR3 sequences in total; approximately 13% of them show up just once. 2.2% of the sample is taken by the ten largest. This specimen's treatment or condition label, interpreted: allogeneic hematopoietic cell transplantation with graft depleted of TCRalphabeta T cells and CD19 B cells. The children who served as transplant recipients had been given grafts of TCRalphabeta/CD19-depleted allogeneic hematopoietic cells. V gives up 8 bases and J gives up 8 bases, and the segment between their germline ends measures 22 bases. Its CDR3 holds 15 amino acids, cysteine through phenylalanine. The CDR3 DNA has 45 bases and is translated from base 1. Reading the germline V gene gives CDR1 KGHSH and CDR2 LQKENI.

The sequence is built from TRBV18 and TRBJ1-3; the best D guess is TRBD1, with 5 bases matching. The sample consisted of PBMCs, mostly from graft donor cells, taken 360 days after TCRalphabeta/CD19-depleted stem cell transplant. The sequence came from a male patient aged 10 to 17 who had a stem cell transplant for acute myeloid leukemia, so the T cells may come from the graft donor. The bases read TGTGCCAGCCTACGATCTGGGAGGGACGCAGACACCATATATTTT. It is translated as CASLRSGRDADTIYF. With the portions outside the CDR3 filled from the reference TRBV18 and TRBJ1-3 genes, the complete variable region becomes NAGVMQNPRHLVRRRGQEARLRCSPMKGHSHVYWYRQLPEEGLKFMVYLQKENIIDESGMPKERFSAEFPKEGPSILRIQQVVRGDSAAYFCASLRSGRDADTIYFGEGSWLTVV.